The rows below give T cell receptor beta chains drawn from one sample of a study of technical replicates of blood from several donors. Some clones are missing from TCRdb's copy, which holds only in-frame ones; the method was immunoSEQ multiplex PCR. The sample has tens of thousands of clones, around 87% seen once. Material: PBMCs. These receptors all stem from a human donor in good health. Some clones in this sample may be carry-over from other donors' samples. Each CDR3 is given with its conserved first and last residue. A D gene is named only where the DNA matches it firmly. Size tells how often a clone was seen (once, few, many) or the class of an expanded clone, and some rows leave it out.

D gene: TRBD1; V gene: TRBV6-1; J gene: TRBJ1-3; clone size: once; CDR3 DNA: TGTGCCAGCAGCAACAGGGGCTCTGGAAACACCATATATTTT; CDR3 protein: CASSNRGSGNTIYF
D gene: -; V gene: TRBV5-1; J gene: TRBJ1-1; clone size: -; CDR3 DNA: TGCGCCAGCAGCCAATTCAGGGGGAACACTGAAGCTTTCTTT; CDR3 protein: CASSQFRGNTEAFF
D gene: -; V gene: TRBV15; J gene: TRBJ1-5; clone size: -; CDR3 DNA: TGTGCCACCAGCCCGCCTCTTTACAGGGATTCGGGCAATCAGCCCCAGCATTTT; CDR3 protein: CATSPPLYRDSGNQPQHF
D gene: -; V gene: TRBV6-6; J gene: TRBJ1-6; clone size: -; CDR3 DNA: TGTGCCAGCAGTTACGGGGACACATATAATTCACCCCTCCACTTT; CDR3 protein: CASSYGDTYNSPLHF
D gene: TRBD1; V gene: TRBV5-1; J gene: TRBJ1-2; clone size: -; CDR3 DNA: TGCGCCAGCAGGACAGGGGATGGCTACACCTTC; CDR3 protein: CASRTGDGYTF
D gene: TRBD2; V gene: TRBV4-2; J gene: TRBJ2-5; clone size: -; CDR3 DNA: TGTGCCAGCAGCCCGGGACTAGATGACCAAGAGACCCAGTACTTC; CDR3 protein: CASSPGLDDQETQYF
D gene: TRBD1; V gene: TRBV23-1; J gene: TRBJ1-1; clone size: -; CDR3 DNA: TGCGCCAGCAGTCAATCCTCCGGACAGGGGGAAACTGAAGCTTTCTTT; CDR3 protein: CASSQSSGQGETEAFF
D gene: -; V gene: TRBV30; J gene: TRBJ1-3; clone size: -; CDR3 DNA: TGTGCCTGGAGTACGGGAGGAAACACCATATATTTT; CDR3 protein: CAWSTGGNTIYF
D gene: -; V gene: TRBV6-5; J gene: TRBJ2-3; clone size: -; CDR3 DNA: TGTGCCAGCAAGGAGACCGGCACAGATACGCAGTATTTT; CDR3 protein: CASKETGTDTQYF
D gene: TRBD2; V gene: TRBV18; J gene: TRBJ2-1; clone size: -; CDR3 DNA: TGTGCCAGCCGGACTAGCGGGGGAGGGAATGAGCAGTTCTTC; CDR3 protein: CASRTSGGGNEQFF
D gene: -; V gene: TRBV13; J gene: TRBJ2-3; clone size: -; CDR3 DNA: TGTGCCAGCAGCTCCAGTATTTCGGCCGGAGGGGTGTGGGATACGCAGTATTTT; CDR3 protein: CASSSSISAGGVWDTQYF
D gene: -; V gene: TRBV30; J gene: TRBJ2-1; clone size: -; CDR3 DNA: TGTGCCTGGAAACCGGGACTCCCCTACAATGAGCAGTTCTTC; CDR3 protein: CAWKPGLPYNEQFF
D gene: TRBD1; V gene: TRBV5-1; J gene: TRBJ2-7; clone size: -; CDR3 DNA: TGCGCCAGCAGCCGGACAGGCGATTCCTACGAGCAGTACTTC; CDR3 protein: CASSRTGDSYEQYF
D gene: TRBD1; V gene: TRBV5-6; J gene: TRBJ1-5; clone size: -; CDR3 DNA: TGTGCCAGCAGCCGAAGGACAGGGGAAAGCAATCAGCCCCAGCATTTT; CDR3 protein: CASSRRTGESNQPQHF
D gene: TRBD1; V gene: TRBV6-5; J gene: TRBJ1-2; clone size: -; CDR3 DNA: TGTGCCAGCAGTTACGAAGGGGGCACGTATGGCTACACCTTC; CDR3 protein: CASSYEGGTYGYTF
D gene: TRBD1; V gene: TRBV15; J gene: TRBJ1-6; clone size: -; CDR3 DNA: TGTGCCACCAGGGTACCGGGACAGAAGAATTCACCCCTCCACTTT; CDR3 protein: CATRVPGQKNSPLHF
D gene: TRBD2; V gene: TRBV4-2; J gene: TRBJ2-3; clone size: -; CDR3 DNA: TGTGCCAGCAGCCAAGGACCTAGCGGGAGTTCGGTAGATACGCAGTATTTT; CDR3 protein: CASSQGPSGSSVDTQYF
D gene: -; V gene: TRBV7-2; J gene: TRBJ2-7; clone size: -; CDR3 DNA: TGTGCCAGCAGCTTAGTAGGCGGGGAGTTAGCGGTAATCCCCTACGAGCAGTACTTC; CDR3 protein: CASSLVGGELAVIPYEQYF
D gene: TRBD1; V gene: TRBV7-7; J gene: TRBJ2-5; clone size: -; CDR3 DNA: TGTGCCAGCAGCCCTGAGCCGGGACAGCAAGAGACCCAGTACTTC; CDR3 protein: CASSPEPGQQETQYF
D gene: -; V gene: TRBV10-3; J gene: TRBJ2-1; clone size: -; CDR3 DNA: TGTGCCATCAGTGACCCCGGGGGCGGGGGCTACAATGAGCAGTTCTTC; CDR3 protein: CAISDPGGGGYNEQFF
D gene: -; V gene: TRBV27; J gene: TRBJ1-1; clone size: -; CDR3 DNA: TGTGCCAGCAGTCCAAGACAGGCGAACACTGAAGCTTTCTTT; CDR3 protein: CASSPRQANTEAFF
D gene: -; V gene: TRBV21-1; J gene: TRBJ2-5; clone size: -; CDR3 DNA: TGTGCCAGCACCCAAAGGCGACAGGGGACCAATAGCGGGGGACAAGAGACCCAGTACTTC; CDR3 protein: CASTQRRQGTNSGGQETQYF
D gene: TRBD2; V gene: TRBV4-3; J gene: TRBJ2-2; clone size: -; CDR3 DNA: TGCGCCAGCAGCCAAGGCGGGGGAATCTCGAACACCGGGGAGCTGTTTTTT; CDR3 protein: CASSQGGGISNTGELFF
D gene: TRBD1; V gene: TRBV19; J gene: TRBJ1-6; clone size: -; CDR3 DNA: TGTGCCAGTAGGAAAGGGACAGGGGAAGCACCCCTCCACTTT; CDR3 protein: CASRKGTGEAPLHF
D gene: TRBD1; V gene: TRBV7-2; J gene: TRBJ2-1; clone size: once; CDR3 DNA: TGTGCCAGCAGCTTAGCGGGACAGGACCACTACAATGAGCAGTTCTTC; CDR3 protein: CASSLAGQDHYNEQFF
D gene: -; V gene: TRBV6-5; J gene: TRBJ1-1; clone size: -; CDR3 DNA: TGTGCCAGCTACCGCTCTCGGGAAATGAACACTGAAGCTTTCTTT; CDR3 protein: CASYRSREMNTEAFF
D gene: -; V gene: TRBV4-3; J gene: TRBJ1-5; clone size: once; CDR3 DNA: TGCGCCAGCAGCCAAGATCGGACAGGCAATCAGCCCCAGCATTTT; CDR3 protein: CASSQDRTGNQPQHF
D gene: -; V gene: TRBV5-1; J gene: TRBJ2-6; clone size: -; CDR3 DNA: TGCGCCAGCAGCTTGGCGGGAATCAGAGGATCCGGGGCCAACGTCCTGACTTTC; CDR3 protein: CASSLAGIRGSGANVLTF
D gene: -; V gene: TRBV27; J gene: TRBJ2-7; clone size: -; CDR3 DNA: TGTGCCAGCAGGCCCTGGAGGGCAGGGAACGAGCAGTACTTC; CDR3 protein: CASRPWRAGNEQYF
D gene: TRBD1; V gene: TRBV6-5; J gene: TRBJ2-3; clone size: -; CDR3 DNA: TGTGCCAGCAGTTTAGGACAGGGGTACAGCACAGATACGCAGTATTTT; CDR3 protein: CASSLGQGYSTDTQYF
D gene: TRBD1; V gene: TRBV9; J gene: TRBJ2-2; clone size: -; CDR3 DNA: TGTGCCAGCAGCGTAATGGGACAGGGGGGGGACACCGGGGAGCTGTTTTTT; CDR3 protein: CASSVMGQGGDTGELFF
D gene: TRBD2; V gene: TRBV5-1; J gene: TRBJ2-3; clone size: -; CDR3 DNA: TGCGCCAGCAGCTCCGGACTAGCGGGCACAGATACGCAGTATTTT; CDR3 protein: CASSSGLAGTDTQYF
D gene: TRBD2; V gene: TRBV5-5; J gene: TRBJ2-7; clone size: -; CDR3 DNA: TGTGCCAGCAGCTTCTCTTCGAGCGGGGCCCCCTACGAGCAGTACTTC; CDR3 protein: CASSFSSSGAPYEQYF
D gene: -; V gene: TRBV10-3; J gene: TRBJ1-6; clone size: -; CDR3 DNA: TGTGCCATCAGTGGAGAACTTAATTCACCCCTCCACTTT; CDR3 protein: CAISGELNSPLHF
D gene: TRBD2; V gene: TRBV9; J gene: TRBJ2-1; clone size: -; CDR3 DNA: TGTGCCAGCAGCGCAAGAGGGATTAGCGGGCGGGAGCAGTTCTTC; CDR3 protein: CASSARGISGREQFF
D gene: TRBD1; V gene: TRBV27; J gene: TRBJ2-7; clone size: -; CDR3 DNA: TGTGCCAGCAGTATACAGGGGCCCAACTACGAGCAGTACTTC; CDR3 protein: CASSIQGPNYEQYF
D gene: -; V gene: TRBV5-4; J gene: TRBJ1-6; clone size: -; CDR3 DNA: TGTGCCAGCAGCTTGGGTGCTACAGGCACCTATAATTCACCCCTCCACTTT; CDR3 protein: CASSLGATGTYNSPLHF
D gene: TRBD2; V gene: TRBV11-3; J gene: TRBJ2-3; clone size: -; CDR3 DNA: TGTGCCAGCAGCTTCGCCTACCTAGCGGGGGGTCCAGATACGCAGTATTTT; CDR3 protein: CASSFAYLAGGPDTQYF
D gene: TRBD1; V gene: TRBV5-1; J gene: TRBJ1-6; clone size: -; CDR3 DNA: TGCGCCAGCAGCACCAAGGGACAGGGAGATTCACCCCTCCACTTT; CDR3 protein: CASSTKGQGDSPLHF
D gene: TRBD2; V gene: TRBV15; J gene: TRBJ2-7; clone size: -; CDR3 DNA: TGTGCCACCAGCAGACGGAGACTAGCGGCGGAAAACGAGCAGTACTTC; CDR3 protein: CATSRRRLAAENEQYF
D gene: TRBD2; V gene: TRBV7-6; J gene: TRBJ2-5; clone size: few; CDR3 DNA: TGTGCCAGCAGCATCGGGACTAGCGGGGCCCTTCTACAAGAGACCCAGTACTTC; CDR3 protein: CASSIGTSGALLQETQYF
D gene: TRBD2; V gene: TRBV11-1; J gene: TRBJ2-5; clone size: -; CDR3 DNA: TGTGCCAGCAGCTTAGCCGGGTTAGCGGGAGGTGGGGAGACCCAGTACTTC; CDR3 protein: CASSLAGLAGGGETQYF
D gene: -; V gene: TRBV7-2; J gene: TRBJ2-1; clone size: -; CDR3 DNA: TGTGCCAGCAGCACTAAGGGGAGGCTAGCCGAGCAGTTCTTC; CDR3 protein: CASSTKGRLAEQFF
D gene: TRBD1; V gene: TRBV30; J gene: TRBJ2-3; clone size: -; CDR3 DNA: TGTGCCTGGAAGGGGGCTGGAGATACGCAGTATTTT; CDR3 protein: CAWKGAGDTQYF
D gene: -; V gene: TRBV4-1; J gene: TRBJ2-5; clone size: -; CDR3 DNA: TGCGCCAGCAGCCAGAACACAGGTAACCAAGAGACCCAGTACTTC; CDR3 protein: CASSQNTGNQETQYF
D gene: -; V gene: TRBV6-6; J gene: TRBJ2-2; clone size: -; CDR3 DNA: TGTGCCAGCAGCCGGGACTCTTACACCGGGGAGCTGTTTTTT; CDR3 protein: CASSRDSYTGELFF
D gene: TRBD2; V gene: TRBV7-3; J gene: TRBJ2-5; clone size: -; CDR3 DNA: TGTGCCAGCAGCTTAGGACTAGGCCAGGAGACCCAGTACTTC; CDR3 protein: CASSLGLGQETQYF
D gene: -; V gene: TRBV4-2; J gene: TRBJ2-3; clone size: few; CDR3 DNA: TGTGCCAGCAGCCAGGCATTCACAGATACGCAGTATTTT; CDR3 protein: CASSQAFTDTQYF